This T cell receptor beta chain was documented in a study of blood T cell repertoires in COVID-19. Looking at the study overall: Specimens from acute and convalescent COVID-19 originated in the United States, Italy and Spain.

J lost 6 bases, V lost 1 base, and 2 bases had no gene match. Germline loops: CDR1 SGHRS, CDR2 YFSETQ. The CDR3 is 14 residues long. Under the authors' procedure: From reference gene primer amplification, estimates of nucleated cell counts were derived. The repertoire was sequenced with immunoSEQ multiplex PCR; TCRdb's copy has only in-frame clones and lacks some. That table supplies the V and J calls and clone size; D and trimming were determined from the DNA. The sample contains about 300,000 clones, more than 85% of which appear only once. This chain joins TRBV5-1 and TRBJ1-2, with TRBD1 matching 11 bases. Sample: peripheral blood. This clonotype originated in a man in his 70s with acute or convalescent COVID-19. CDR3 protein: CASSLSGQGDGYTF. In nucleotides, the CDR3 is TGCGCCAGCAGCTTGTCGGGACAGGGGGATGGCTACACCTTC. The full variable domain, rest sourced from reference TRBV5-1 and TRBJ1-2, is KAGVTQTPRYLIKTRGQQVTLSCSPISGHRSVSWYQQTPGQGLQFLFEYFSETQRNKGNFPGRFSGRQFSNSRSEMNVSTLELGDSALYLCASSLSGQGDGYTFGSGTRLTVV.